Listed here is a single T cell receptor beta chain. This sample stems from a study of cytomegalovirus exposure and HLA in healthy donors. This table comes from immunoSEQ multiplex PCR, and its TCRdb copy is limited to in-frame clones, with some not included. The profile shows about 130,000 clones, just under 85% of them singletons. V gave up 0 bases and J gave up 1 base, with 7 bases separating them. The CDR3 sequence is 14 residues long. CDR1 is MGHRA, CDR2 YSYEKL, per germline. The clonotype originates from a man under 40 in good health and CMV-seropositive. The V gene is TRBV4-1, the J gene TRBJ2-7; D gene ambiguous. Input material: PBMCs. CDR3 loop: CASSQDGSSYEQYF. The DNA of the CDR3 is TGCGCCAGCAGCCAAGATGGCAGTTCCTACGAGCAGTACTTC.